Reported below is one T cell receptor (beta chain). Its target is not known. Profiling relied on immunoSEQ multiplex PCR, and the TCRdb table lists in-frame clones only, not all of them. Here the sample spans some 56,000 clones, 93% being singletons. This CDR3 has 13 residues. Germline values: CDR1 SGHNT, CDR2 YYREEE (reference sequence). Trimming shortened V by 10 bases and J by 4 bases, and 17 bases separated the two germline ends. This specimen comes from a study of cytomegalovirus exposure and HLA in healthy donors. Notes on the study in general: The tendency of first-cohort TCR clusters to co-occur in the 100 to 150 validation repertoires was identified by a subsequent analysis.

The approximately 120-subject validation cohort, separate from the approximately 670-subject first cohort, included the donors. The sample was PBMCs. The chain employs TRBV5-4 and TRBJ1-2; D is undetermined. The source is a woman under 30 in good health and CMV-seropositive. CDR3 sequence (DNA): TGTGCCGGCGTTTTCGGAGGTGGCTATGGCTACACCTTC. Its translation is CAGVFGGGYGYTF.